A single sample gave rise to the 8 T cell receptor beta chains below, sequenced in a study of T cell responses to AZD1222 COVID-19 vaccine. TCRdb's table, derived via immunoSEQ multiplex PCR, lists solely in-frame clones and lacks some. Among about 70,000 clones listed, around 90% were seen once. Here the sequenced sample was peripheral blood, taken 28 days after the second dose of the MenACWY control vaccine. Every receptor here comes from an adult who received the MenACWY meningococcal vaccine as a control.

This rearrangement joins TRBV21-1 to TRBJ1-5. TRBV21-1 is a pseudogene. The length of the CDR3 is 15 residues. CDR3 sequence (DNA): TGTGCCAGCAGCAAAGGGTACGGAGATCATCAGCCCCAGCATTTT. Amino acid sequence: CASSKGYGDHQPQHF.

The gene calls are TRBV6-2 or TRBV6-3 and TRBJ1-3; D remains ambiguous. The germline CDR1 and CDR2 sequences are MNHEY and SVGEGT. The length of the CDR3 is 15 residues. The V and J ends lost 6 bases and 0 bases respectively, with 12 bases between them. CDR3 sequence: CASSALGISGNTIYF. CDR3 coding DNA: TGTGCCAGCAGCGCCCTTGGGATCTCTGGAAACACCATATATTTT.

The CDR3: CASSFDNQPQHF. The DNA of the CDR3 is TGTGCCAGCAGCTTCGATAATCAGCCCCAGCATTTT. The chain recombines TRBV7-9 with TRBJ1-5; no clear D. This CDR3 is 12 amino acids long. From germline, CDR1 is SEHNR and CDR2 FQNEAQ (reference sequence). V dropped 3 bases and J dropped 4 bases, with 4 bases sitting between them.

The gene calls are TRBV7-2 and TRBJ1-2; 11 nucleotides line up with TRBD1. This CDR3 has 16 residues. V lost 0 bases, J lost 3 bases, and 3 bases stayed unmatched. Germline assignment: CDR1 SGHTA and CDR2 FQGNSA. CDR3 bases: TGTGCCAGCAGCTTAGCGGGACAGGGGGGCTACTATGGCTACACCTTC. It yields the protein CASSLAGQGGYYGYTF.

V is TRBV28 and J is TRBJ1-4; D gene ambiguous. This CDR3 has 13 amino acids. V was cut by 7 bases and J by 7 bases, with 13 bases left in between. Germline CDR1 and CDR2: MDHEN and SYDVKM. This CDR3 reads CASTPEMTEKLFF. CDR3 DNA sequence: TGTGCCAGCACCCCAGAGATGACTGAAAAACTGTTTTTT.

This chain joins TRBV3-1 (or the pseudogene TRBV3-2) and TRBJ1-3, with D hard to call. Per the germline V gene, CDR1 is LGHDT and CDR2 is YNNKEL (reference sequence). V was trimmed by 5 bases and J by 1 base, leaving 15 bases between them. The CDR3 totals 16 residues. The CDR3 is CASSSEGPSSGNTIYF. In DNA, the CDR3 is TGTGCCAGCAGCTCCGAAGGGCCCTCTTCTGGAAACACCATATATTTT.

The chain employs TRBV7-2 and TRBJ1-6, with TRBD1 matching 7 bases. The V gene's germline CDR1 is SGHTA and CDR2 FQGNSA. Germline trimming cut 5 bases from V and 5 bases from J; bases unmatched to any gene: 6. The CDR3 is made up of 15 amino acids. The CDR3 DNA reads as TGTGCCAGCAGCCTGACAGGGATAAATAATTCACCCCTCCACTTT. Translation gives CASSLTGINNSPLHF.

This clone was recorded only once. V is TRBV28 and J is TRBJ1-4; 10 nucleotides line up with TRBD1. The CDR3 runs to 18 residues. With 4 bases clipped from V and 12 bases from J, the junction kept 20 bases outside the gene matches. CDR1 and CDR2 (germline): MDHEN, SYDVKM. The CDR3 spells CASSSRDRGRHGAVELFF. DNA for the CDR3: TGTGCCAGCAGTTCCCGGGACAGGGGTCGGCACGGGGCTGTCGAACTGTTTTTT.